Presented here are 2 T cell receptor beta chains from one specimen sequenced in a study of blood T cells in healthy people across ages (dated by TCRdb to the mid-2010s). The library was built by means of 5' RACE. The reads were generated on an Illumina HiSeq 2500. The second PCR ran for roughly 7 to 11 cycles and used a J-beta primer mix along with a sample-barcoded 5' primer. TCRdb trimmed public reads at Q25 via fastp, called clones via MiXCR and kept in-frame beta chains. Each entry merges the rows of one CDR3 protein and shows their most common DNA and genes. This sample gives some 1.7 million distinct CDR3 sequences in total; 28% of them show up just once. The top ten constitute over 7% of the sample. Input material: blood. These receptors came from a woman aged 25-40 years in good health.

V usage is TRBV7-6 and J usage is TRBJ2-3; D remains ambiguous. V was pared by 2 bases and J by 6 bases, with 6 bases between. The CDR3 consists of 12 residues. The germline V gene has CDR1 SGHVS and CDR2 FNYEAQ. CDR3 residues: CASSLYLDTQYF. DNA for the CDR3: TGTGCCAGCAGCTTATACCTCGATACGCAGTATTTT.

This sequence joins TRBV5-1 and TRBJ2-5, with D possibly TRBD1 on 6 matching bases. V shed 3 bases and J shed 5 bases, with 14 bases lying between them. CDR1 is SGHRS and CDR2 is YFSETQ in the germline V gene. The CDR3 is 14 residues long. The CDR3 coding sequence is TGCGCCAGCAGCTACCCGCAGGGGAAGGAGACCCAGTACTTC. Translating gives CASSYPQGKETQYF.